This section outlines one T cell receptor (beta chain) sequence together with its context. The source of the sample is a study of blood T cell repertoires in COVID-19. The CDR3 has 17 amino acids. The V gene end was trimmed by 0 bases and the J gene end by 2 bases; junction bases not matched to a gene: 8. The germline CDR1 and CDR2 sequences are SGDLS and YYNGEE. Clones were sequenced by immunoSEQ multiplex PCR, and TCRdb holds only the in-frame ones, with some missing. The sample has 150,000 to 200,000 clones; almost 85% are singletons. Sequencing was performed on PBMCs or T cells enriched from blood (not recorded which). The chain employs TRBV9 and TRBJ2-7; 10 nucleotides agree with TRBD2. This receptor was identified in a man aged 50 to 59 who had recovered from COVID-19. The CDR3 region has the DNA TGTGCCAGCAGCGTAGGTCGGGTGACTAGCGGGCCCTACGAGCAGTACTTC. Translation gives CASSVGRVTSGPYEQYF.